These 17 T cell receptor beta chains were sequenced from one sample in a study of T cells in Graves' hyperthyroidism and ophthalmopathy. Regions amplified from RNA transcripts were the TCR beta CDR3 regions. TCR CDR3 regions were first amplified by RT-PCR with HTBI primers. TCRdb analysed the multiplex PCR reads with MiXCR anew, one entry per CDR3 protein. The table records hundreds of thousands of distinct CDR3 sequences, roughly 14% of them present only once. Sequencing was done on a sample of blood. These receptors all stem from a woman aged 40 to 50 with Graves' ophthalmopathy.

This clonotype was picked up many times. V gene TRBV6-5 combines with J gene TRBJ2-7; 7 bases are a match to TRBD1. There are 14 residues in the CDR3. V lost 4 bases and J lost 6; bases outside the gene matches: 9. Germline V gene sequence: CDR1 MNHEY, CDR2 SVGAGI. The chain's CDR3 is CASSSGTALLEQYF. The CDR3 coding sequence is TGTGCCAGCAGTTCCGGGACAGCCCTACTCGAGCAGTACTTC.

The gene calls are TRBV29-1 and TRBJ2-7; no firm D call. The ends were cut back, 5 bases at V and 3 bases at J, with 17 bases in the middle. This CDR3 region has 14 residues. From germline, CDR1 is SQVTM and CDR2 ANQGSEA. CDR3 sequence reads: CSVRTGARGYEQYF. The CDR3 DNA sequence: TGCAGCGTTCGGACCGGCGCGAGAGGCTACGAGCAGTACTTC.

This clonotype appeared a few times. The junction departs from the called germline gene at one end, perhaps through a read error. This chain links TRBV6-2 or TRBV6-3 with TRBJ1-1; 7 bases agree with TRBD1. The length of the CDR3 is 16 residues. Germline values: CDR1 MNHEY, CDR2 SVGEGT. The CDR3 DNA is TGTGCCAGCAGTTACGCCCCCAGGGGGGGGAGTACTGAAGCTTCCTTT. Residues: CASSYAPRGGSTEASF.

This clonotype is a singleton in its sample. This chain links TRBV13 with TRBJ1-5; D remains ambiguous. CDR3 length equals 15 residues. The germline V gene has CDR1 PRHDT and CDR2 FYEKMQ (reference sequence). V was cut by 0 bases and J by 0 bases, with 6 bases left in between. CDR3 sequence reads: CASSLGTTSNQPQHF. The CDR3 DNA sequence: TGTGCCAGCAGCTTAGGGACAACTAGCAATCAGCCCCAGCATTTT.

Notes on this clonotype: A much bigger clone sits one base away, suggesting this may be a read error. The chain carries TRBV10-3 and TRBJ1-1, with D possibly TRBD1 on 6 matching bases. The CDR3 has 15 residues. CDR1 and CDR2 from the germline V gene are ENHRY and SYGVKD. The chain's CDR3 is CAIRSRDTRDTEALF. The DNA of the CDR3 is TGTGCCATCAGGTCCCGAGACACCCGGGACACTGAAGCTTTATTT.

This clonotype was seen more than once but under ten times. CDR3 loop: CASSMTSGSTDTQYF. CDR3 bases: TGTGCCAGTAGTATGACTAGCGGAAGCACAGATACGCAGTATTTT. This chain joins TRBV19 and TRBJ2-3, with TRBD2 identical over 9 bases. V was pared by 3 bases and J by 0 bases, with 1 base of the junction left unmatched. Looked up from germline, CDR1 is LNHDA and CDR2 is SQIVND (reference sequence). CDR3 length: 15 residues.

This clonotype has ten or more counts. The chain joins TRBV6-5 to TRBJ1-1, with a weak D call TRBD1 (6 bases). This CDR3 contains 16 residues. With 2 bases removed from V and 3 bases from J, the gap between germline ends came to 16 bases. Germline-derived CDR1 and CDR2 are MNHEY and SVGAGI. The CDR3 protein is CASSYTYRARDTEAFF. The CDR3 DNA reads TGTGCCAGCAGTTACACTTACAGGGCTCGGGACACTGAAGCTTTCTTT.

A note on this clonotype: One base away lies a much larger clone, so this may be a sequencing read error. The chain is built from TRBV12-3 or TRBV12-4 and TRBJ1-5; the D gene is possibly TRBD2 (6 bases). The J call may be wrong; the DNA end is better matched by TRBJ2-3. This CDR3 has 15 amino acids. The CDR3 DNA sequence: TGTGCCAGCAGTTTGCGGGGTGGAAGCAATCAGCCCCAGTATTTT. Protein product: CASSLRGGSNQPQYF.

This chain uses TRBV19 with TRBJ1-6; D perhaps matches TRBD1 (6 bases). The CDR3 is made up of 17 amino acids. V lost 6 bases and J lost 8, with 23 bases in between. The V gene's germline CDR1 is LNHDA and CDR2 SQIVND (reference sequence). The CDR3 nucleotides are TGTGCCAGTAGGGGAACTCAGGGGCTACTTCTGGATTCACCCCTCCACTTT. It is translated as CASRGTQGLLLDSPLHF.

In its sample, this clonotype was seen many times. The rearrangement joins TRBV28 to TRBJ2-7, with a weak D call TRBD2 (5 bases). Germline-derived CDR1 and CDR2 are MDHEN and SYDVKM. V was clipped by 5 bases and J by 6 bases, with 8 bases between them. CDR3 size: 11 residues. The CDR3, as DNA: TGTGCCAGCAGTCGAGGGTTCGAGCAGTACTTC. Translating it yields CASSRGFEQYF.

This clonotype was counted between two and nine times. This CDR3 is CASRPDSLAKNIQYF. CDR3 coding DNA: TGTGCCAGTAGGCCGGACAGTCTAGCCAAAAACATTCAGTACTTC. J is TRBJ2-4 and V is TRBV19; tentative D call: TRBD1 (6 bases). With 6 bases removed from V and 0 bases from J, the gap between germline ends came to 12 bases. Germline lookup yields CDR1 LNHDA and CDR2 SQIVND (reference sequence). This CDR3 comprises 15 residues. Filled out from reference TRBV19 and TRBJ2-4, the complete variable domain reads DGGITQSPKYLFRKEGQNVTLSCEQNLNHDAMYWYRQDPGQGLRLIYYSQIVNDFQKGDIAEGYSVSREKKESFPLTVTSAQKNPTAFYLCASRPDSLAKNIQYFGAGTRLSVL.

This clonotype was recorded many times. The chain has TRBV6-1 and TRBJ1-1, with TRBD1 identical over 7 bases. CDR1 and CDR2 (germline): MNHNS, SASEGT. Trimming took 4 bases from V and 0 from J; bases not matched to a gene: 5. This CDR3 has 15 amino acids. DNA for the CDR3: TGTGCCAGCAGTGCCCCGGACAGGATGAACACTGAAGCTTTCTTT. Amino acid sequence: CASSAPDRMNTEAFF.

In its sample, this clonotype was seen many times. The chain joins TRBV7-8 to TRBJ2-5; D is unresolved. Germline values: CDR1 SGHVS, CDR2 FQNEAQ. The CDR3 runs to 14 residues. V was cut by 5 bases and J by 4 bases, with 14 bases left in between. The CDR3 spells CASSQAALGETQYF. CDR3 sequence (DNA): TGTGCCAGCAGCCAAGCCGCTTTGGGAGAGACCCAGTACTTC.

This clonotype was detected many times. The CDR3 sequence: CASSLGRAHGDHEQYF. CDR3 nucleotides: TGTGCCAGCAGTTTGGGTAGGGCCCATGGGGACCACGAGCAGTACTTC. The J gene is TRBJ2-7, the V gene TRBV12-3 or TRBV12-4, with D perhaps matching TRBD1 or TRBD2 (5 bases each). CDR3 length equals 16 residues. V dropped 3 bases and J dropped 5 bases, with 20 bases sitting between them.

The chain couples TRBV4-3 to TRBJ1-1; D is unresolved. V lost 0 bases and J lost 11, with 16 bases in between. The CDR3 is made up of 14 amino acids. Germline loops: CDR1 LGHNA, CDR2 YSLEER. The CDR3 here is CASSQEAGNIGAFF. The CDR3 DNA reads as TGCGCCAGCAGCCAAGAAGCCGGGAATATTGGGGCTTTCTTT.

The V and J genes are TRBV28 and TRBJ2-7; TRBD1 aligns across 7 bases. CDR3 length equals 13 residues. Germline trimming cut 6 bases from V and 4 bases from J; bases unmatched to any gene: 6. The V gene's germline CDR1 is MDHEN and CDR2 SYDVKM. The CDR3: CASRGTETYEQYF. Here the CDR3 DNA reads TGTGCCAGCAGGGGGACAGAGACTTACGAGCAGTACTTC.

This clonotype appeared many times. This chain joins TRBV5-5 and TRBJ1-2, with a possible D match to TRBD1 (5 bases). The germline V and J ends were trimmed by 2 bases and 2 bases, with 13 bases remaining between them. CDR1 SGHKS and CDR2 YYEKEE come from the germline V gene (reference sequence). CDR3 length: 15 residues. The CDR3 sequence: CASSFEGPRNYGYTF. In nucleotides, the CDR3 is TGTGCCAGCAGCTTTGAGGGGCCGAGGAACTATGGCTACACCTTC.